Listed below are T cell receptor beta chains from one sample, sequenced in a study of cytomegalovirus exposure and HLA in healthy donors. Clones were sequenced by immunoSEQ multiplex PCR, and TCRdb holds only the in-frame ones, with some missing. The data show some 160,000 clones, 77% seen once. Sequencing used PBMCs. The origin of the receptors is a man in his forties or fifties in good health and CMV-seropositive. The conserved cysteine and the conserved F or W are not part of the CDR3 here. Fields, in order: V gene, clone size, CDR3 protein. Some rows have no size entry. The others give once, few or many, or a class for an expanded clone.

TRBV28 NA ASSPSGGSGELF
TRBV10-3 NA AISESVGQYAYGYT
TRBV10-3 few AISEGGDGTEAF
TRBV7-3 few ASSPGTGADEQY
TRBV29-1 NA SVTFQGTYGYT
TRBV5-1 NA ASSLSSGPLDTQY
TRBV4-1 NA ASSLGTGESRSLH
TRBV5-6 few ASSLNGGGDYEQY
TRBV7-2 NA ASSSGQGGWETQY
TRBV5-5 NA ASSPGQEDRQY
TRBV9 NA ASSVLGLATQETQY
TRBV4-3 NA ASSQAQGSNQPQH
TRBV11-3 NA ASSLAGGSDEQF
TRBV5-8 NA ASSLVTGGAYNEQF
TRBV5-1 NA ASSLDRQETQY
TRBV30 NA AWSPLRGGSGQPQH
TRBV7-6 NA ASSAGTGNSPLH
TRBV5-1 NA ASSLALLVETQY
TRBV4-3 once ASSSVRGGEETQY
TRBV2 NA ASSEDGGAGSPLH
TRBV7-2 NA ASSRFLREGTGGNTIY
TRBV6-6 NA ASSLAGGPTDTQY
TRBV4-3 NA ASSQERGRQPQH
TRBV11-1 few ASSLAGAGNTEAF